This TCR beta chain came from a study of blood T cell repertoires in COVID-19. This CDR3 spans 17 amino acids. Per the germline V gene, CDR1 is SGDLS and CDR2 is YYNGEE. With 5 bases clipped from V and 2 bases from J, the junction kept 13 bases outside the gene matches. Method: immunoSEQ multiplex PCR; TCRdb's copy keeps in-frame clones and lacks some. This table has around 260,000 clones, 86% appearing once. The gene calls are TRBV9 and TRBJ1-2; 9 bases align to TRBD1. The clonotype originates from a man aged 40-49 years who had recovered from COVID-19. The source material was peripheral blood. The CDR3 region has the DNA TGTGCCAGCAGTACCCACAGGGGGCAAGGGGAGAACTATGGCTACACCTTC. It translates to CASSTHRGQGENYGYTF.